The sample holds a few counts of the clone carrying this T cell receptor beta chain. This specimen comes from a study of T cell repertoires in ileal Crohn's disease. Method: immunoSEQ multiplex PCR; TCRdb's copy keeps in-frame clones and lacks some. The sample shows about 2,100 clones, roughly 71% of them seen only once. The germline V gene has CDR1 SGHRS and CDR2 YFSETQ. Unmatched junction bases numbered 7, after V lost 5 bases and J lost 4 bases. This CDR3 comprises 14 residues. The sorted cells were lamina propria lymphocytes from surgical specimens, first isolated by density gradient. The sample comprised CD8+ T cells from ileum. This clonotype was obtained from an adult with Crohn's disease. Some clones in this sample may be carry-over from other donors' samples. V usage is TRBV5-1 and J usage is TRBJ1-2, with 8 bases fitting TRBD1. The CDR3 nucleotides are TGCGCCAGCAGTGAGCCCCAGGGGGCCTATGGCTACACCTTC. As protein: CASSEPQGAYGYTF. The variable domain in full, with the rest retrieved from reference TRBV5-1 and TRBJ1-2, is KAGVTQTPRYLIKTRGQQVTLSCSPISGHRSVSWYQQTPGQGLQFLFEYFSETQRNKGNFPGRFSGRQFSNSRSEMNVSTLELGDSALYLCASSEPQGAYGYTFGSGTRLTVV.